The 15 T cell receptor beta chains below come from one sample, sequenced in a study of technical replicates of blood from several donors. Some clones are missing from TCRdb's copy, which holds only in-frame ones; the method was immunoSEQ multiplex PCR. The data hold around 68,000 clones, with 95% to 97% observed a single time. The sequenced material came from T cells isolated from PBMCs. Every receptor here comes from a human donor in good health.

The chain joins TRBV5-4 to TRBJ1-1; D is unclear. Between the trimmed V and J ends, which lost 7 bases and 1 base, there was a span of 8 bases. The CDR3 contains 12 residues. Germline CDR1 SGHNT, CDR2 YYREEE (reference sequence). For the CDR3, the DNA is TGTGCCAGCTTAGGGAGGAACACTGAAGCTTTCTTT. Translation gives CASLGRNTEAFF.

This clone occurred once. V gene TRBV7-9 combines with J gene TRBJ2-1, with D possibly matching TRBD1 (7 bases). The germline V and J ends were trimmed by 3 bases and 3 bases, with 12 bases remaining between them. This CDR3 region has 15 residues. CDR1 is SEHNR and CDR2 is FQNEAQ in the germline V gene (reference sequence). The CDR3 bases are TGTGCCAGCAGCTTTCATCAGGGGGGCTACAATGAGCAGTTCTTC. Translation gives CASSFHQGGYNEQFF.

V gene TRBV6-4 combines with J gene TRBJ1-5; D ambiguous. Germline V gene lookup returns CDR1 MRHNA and CDR2 SNTAGT. V was cut by 3 bases and J by 0 bases, with 12 bases left in between. The length of the CDR3 is 16 residues. In nucleotides, the CDR3 is TGTGCCAGCAGTGAAATTACGAGAAATAGCAATCAGCCCCAGCATTTT. Translated, it gives CASSEITRNSNQPQHF.

The chain recombines TRBV30 with TRBJ2-3; TRBD2 aligns across 9 bases. With 2 bases clipped from V and 2 bases from J, the junction kept 5 bases outside the gene matches. The CDR3 loop spans 15 amino acids. The germline CDR1 and CDR2 sequences are GTSNPN and SVGIG (reference sequence). CDR3 sequence: CAWSRLAGTTDTQYF. For the CDR3, the DNA is TGTGCCTGGAGTAGGCTAGCGGGAACCACAGATACGCAGTATTTT.

The V call is TRBV14, the J call TRBJ1-5; D is unresolved. Germline CDR1 is SGHDN and CDR2 is FVKESK. The CDR3 consists of 13 residues. V was cut by 0 bases and J by 10 bases, with 10 bases left in between. The CDR3 loop reads CASSQDLTSPQHF. CDR3 coding DNA: TGTGCCAGCAGCCAAGATCTAACCTCACCCCAGCATTTT.

The chain joins TRBV4-1 to TRBJ2-1; unclear D gene. Germline loops: CDR1 MGHRA, CDR2 YSYEKL. V was cut by 0 bases and J by 7 bases, with 16 bases left in between. This CDR3 is 16 amino acids long. The chain's CDR3 is CASSQDWSVAVNEQFF. In nucleotides, the CDR3 is TGCGCCAGCAGCCAAGATTGGTCCGTAGCCGTTAATGAGCAGTTCTTC.

The J gene is TRBJ2-2, the V gene TRBV7-9; TRBD2 might be the D (5 bases). The CDR3 sequence is 13 residues long. The germline CDR1 and CDR2 sequences are SEHNR and FQNEAQ (reference sequence). The ends were cut back, 6 bases at V and 7 bases at J, with 12 bases in the middle. The CDR3 region is CASRRETGGELFF. The CDR3 nucleotides are TGTGCCAGCAGGAGGGAAACGGGCGGGGAGCTGTTTTTT.

The chain joins TRBV15 to TRBJ1-4, with D possibly TRBD1 on 6 matching bases. This CDR3 spans 14 amino acids. Germline-derived CDR1 and CDR2 are LNHNV and YYDKDF (reference sequence). V was cut by 3 bases and J by 4 bases, with 9 bases left in between. The CDR3 sequence is CATSSDRNNEKLFF. The CDR3 bases are TGTGCCACCAGCAGTGACAGGAATAATGAAAAACTGTTTTTT.

V gene TRBV27 combines with J gene TRBJ2-1; D perhaps matches TRBD1 (6 bases). The V end lost 4 bases, the J end lost 0 bases, and 13 bases lay between the germline ends. Germline CDR1 is MNHEY and CDR2 is SMNVEV (reference sequence). CDR3 length: 16 amino acids. The CDR3 protein is CASSSGTPSSYNEQFF. The CDR3 DNA reads TGTGCCAGCAGTTCCGGGACACCGAGCTCCTACAATGAGCAGTTCTTC.

V is TRBV29-1 and J is TRBJ1-5; D gene ambiguous. This CDR3 spans 14 amino acids. V gave up 3 bases and J gave up 7 bases, with 16 bases separating them. The germline V gene encodes CDR1 SQVTM and CDR2 ANQGSEA. The CDR3 protein is CSVDFEGLRQPQHF. The DNA of the CDR3 is TGCAGCGTTGATTTCGAGGGATTAAGGCAGCCCCAGCATTTT.

About this clone itself: The junction departs from germline at one end; a sequencing error may be responsible. The V call is TRBV9, the J call TRBJ2-3; TRBD2 aligns across 11 bases. Germline V gene lookup returns CDR1 SGDLS and CDR2 YYNGEE. The CDR3 extends over 16 amino acids. The CDR3 nucleotides are TGTGCCAGCAGCGTAGGAATAGCGGGAGGGCCAGAGACGCAGTATTTT. This gives the protein CASSVGIAGGPETQYF.

The chain combines TRBV10-3 with TRBJ1-1, with 8 bases that match TRBD1. Trimming removed 7 bases from V and 1 base from J; junction bases left unmatched: 11. The germline V gene has CDR1 ENHRY and CDR2 SYGVKD. The CDR3 loop spans 16 amino acids. CDR3 loop: CAITELDRVQNTEAFF. The CDR3 bases are TGTGCCATCACTGAATTGGACAGGGTCCAGAACACTGAAGCTTTCTTT.

This sequence joins TRBV2 and TRBJ2-7, with a weak D call TRBD2 (6 bases). CDR3 length: 10 residues. Germline CDR1 is SNHLY and CDR2 is FYNNEI. The germline V and J ends were trimmed by 6 bases and 7 bases, with 7 bases remaining between them. The CDR3 reads CASREGEQYF. Here the CDR3 DNA reads TGTGCCAGCAGGGAGGGGGAGCAGTACTTC. Looking up the rest from reference TRBV2 and TRBJ2-7 gives the full variable domain: EPEVTQTPSHQVTQMGQEVILRCVPISNHLYFYWYRQILGQKVEFLVSFYNNEISEKSEIFDDQFSVERPDGSNFTLKIRSTKLEDSAMYFCASREGEQYFGPGTRLTVT.

The chain is built from TRBV6-5 and TRBJ2-7, with TRBD2 matching over 10 bases. The V gene end was trimmed by 6 bases and the J gene end by 6 bases; junction bases not matched to a gene: 11. From germline, CDR1 is MNHEY and CDR2 SVGAGI. This CDR3 is built from 15 residues. CDR3 in amino acids: CASSALAGVNGEQYF. The CDR3 nucleotides are TGTGCCAGCAGCGCTCTAGCGGGAGTAAACGGCGAGCAGTACTTC.

The chain is built from TRBV12-1 and TRBJ1-5. TRBV12-1 is labeled a pseudogene. The CDR3 is 17 residues long. For the CDR3, the DNA is TGTGCCAGCAGCTCCACGGACTTGGACCATAGAAGTCAGCCCCAGCATTTT. Residues: CASSSTDLDHRSQPQHF.